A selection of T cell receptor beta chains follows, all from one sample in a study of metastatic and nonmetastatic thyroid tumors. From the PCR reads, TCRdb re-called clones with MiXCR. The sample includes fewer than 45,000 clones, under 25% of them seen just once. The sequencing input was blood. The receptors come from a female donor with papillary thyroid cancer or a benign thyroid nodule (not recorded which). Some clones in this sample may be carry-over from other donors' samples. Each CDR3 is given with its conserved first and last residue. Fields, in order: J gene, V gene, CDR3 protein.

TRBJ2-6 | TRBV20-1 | CSASPPARGSGANVLTF
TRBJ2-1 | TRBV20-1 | CSASDFRYNEQFF
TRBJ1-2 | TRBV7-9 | CASSLGTGGYTF
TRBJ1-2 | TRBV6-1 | CASSSPLVGYGYTF
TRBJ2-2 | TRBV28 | CASTTDRPSNTGELFF
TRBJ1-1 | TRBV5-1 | CASSLLLLNTEAFF
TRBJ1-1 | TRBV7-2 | CASTQRHRGRSEAFF
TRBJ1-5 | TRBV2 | CASKGEGAWDQPQHF
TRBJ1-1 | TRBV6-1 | CASSRQGSSTEAFF
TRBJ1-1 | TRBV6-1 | CASGVRTMNTEAFF
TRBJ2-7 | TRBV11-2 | CASSSPGDTSHEQYF
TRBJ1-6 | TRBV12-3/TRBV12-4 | CASRGTLINSPLHF
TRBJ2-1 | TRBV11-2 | CASSLVAGVLNEQFF
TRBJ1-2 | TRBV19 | CASSGQPYGYTF
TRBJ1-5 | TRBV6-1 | CASSRTGLGNQPQHF
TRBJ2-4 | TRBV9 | CASSVGLSAGASAKNIQYF
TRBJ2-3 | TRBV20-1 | CSAISYPDRGPRDTQYF
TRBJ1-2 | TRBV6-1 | CASRLATPSWYGYTF
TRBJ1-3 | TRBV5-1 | CASSLGSDSISGNTIYF
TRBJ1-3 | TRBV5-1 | CASSQGQGNTIYF
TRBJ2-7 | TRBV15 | CATSSGTGGFDEQYF
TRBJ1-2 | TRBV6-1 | CASSTSGTSNYGYTF
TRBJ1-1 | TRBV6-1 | CAIGTGRYNINTQAFF
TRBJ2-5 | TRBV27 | CASSPSGWGETQYF
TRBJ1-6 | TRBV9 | CASSVAWDSPLHF
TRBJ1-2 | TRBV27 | CASSPGQGSGYNF
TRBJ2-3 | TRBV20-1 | CSARSPAEYTDTQYF
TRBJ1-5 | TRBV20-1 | CSAKGLASPEQFNQPQHF
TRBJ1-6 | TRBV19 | CASSSTSRGPLHF
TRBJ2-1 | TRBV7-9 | CAVPGLATNEQFF
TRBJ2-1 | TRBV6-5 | CASIRPMGEQFF
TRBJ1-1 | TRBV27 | CASSSRDSSEAFF
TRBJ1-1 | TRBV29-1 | CSVRQVGNTEAFF
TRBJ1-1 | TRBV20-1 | CSAREGEGYTEAFF
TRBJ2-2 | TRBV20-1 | CSAKETSGRIHTNTGELFF
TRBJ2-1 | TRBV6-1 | CASRRLLEGGQFF
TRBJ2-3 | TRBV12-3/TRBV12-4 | CASSLVASGMWTDTQYF
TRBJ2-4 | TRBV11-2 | CASSTGATKNIQYF
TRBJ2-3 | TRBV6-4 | CASSDGGTLTDTQYF
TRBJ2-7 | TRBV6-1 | CASSSRDRGEQYF
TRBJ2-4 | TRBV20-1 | CSAEGQLGAKNIQYF
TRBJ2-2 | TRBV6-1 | CASRARVGSTGELFF
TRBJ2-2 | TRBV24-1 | CATSESGSTGELFF
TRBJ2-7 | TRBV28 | CASSSPTGTSYEQYF
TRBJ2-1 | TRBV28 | CASSSAGGGAYNEQFF